A single sample is the source of the 29 T cell receptor beta chains below, sequenced in a study of early T cells in non-severe SARS-CoV-2 infection. TCRdb redid the calling of the 5' RACE reads with MiXCR, one entry per CDR3 protein. Of 60,000 to 75,000 distinct CDR3 sequences listed, approximately 10% are singletons. The sequenced sample consisted of whole blood. The receptors were sampled from an adult who was a healthcare worker with PCR-confirmed SARS-CoV-2 infection or an uninfected control (not recorded which).

This clonotype was recorded many times. CDR3 in amino acids: CSVGQGDGYTF. CDR3 nucleotides: TGCAGCGTAGGACAGGGAGATGGCTACACCTTC. The chain combines TRBV29-1 with TRBJ1-2; 8 bases line up with TRBD1. V shed 6 bases and J 6 bases; nucleotides not matched to a gene: 3. The CDR3 has 11 residues. Germline loops: CDR1 SQVTM, CDR2 ANQGSEA.

This clonotype was observed a few times. This chain uses TRBV7-3 with TRBJ2-7; 7 bases line up with TRBD1. The CDR3 has 13 residues. CDR1 and CDR2 from the germline V gene are SGHTA and FQGTGA. V was clipped by 2 bases and J by 8 bases; unmatched bases: 6. CDR3 sequence: CASSLGRQGKQYF. The DNA of the CDR3 is TGTGCCAGCAGCTTAGGTCGACAGGGCAAGCAGTACTTC.

There are many counts of this clonotype. The rearrangement uses TRBV7-2 and TRBJ2-7, with TRBD2 matching over 7 bases. The germline gives CDR1 SGHTA, CDR2 FQGNSA. The CDR3 length is 16 residues. V gave up 5 bases and J gave up 0 bases; unmatched junction bases: 10. CDR3 sequence reads: CASSDKSGARSYEQYF. DNA for the CDR3: TGTGCCAGCAGCGATAAGAGCGGGGCCCGCTCCTACGAGCAGTACTTC.

This clonotype appeared many times. This chain uses TRBV7-8 with TRBJ2-3; D might be TRBD2 (5 bases). Between the trimmed V and J ends, which lost 6 bases and 0 bases, there was a span of 13 bases. The CDR3 has 15 residues. Germline CDR1 SGHVS, CDR2 FQNEAQ. Written as DNA, the CDR3 is TGTGCCAGCAGTTACACTAGAAAAAGCACAGATACGCAGTATTTT. This encodes CASSYTRKSTDTQYF.

V is TRBV7-8 and J is TRBJ1-4; no clear D. Trimming stripped 5 bases from V and 4 bases from J, with 14 bases between. Germline CDR1 and CDR2: SGHVS and FQNEAQ. The CDR3 length is 15 residues. The CDR3 sequence is CASSQRRTNNEKLFF. The DNA of the CDR3 is TGTGCCAGCAGCCAGAGACGGACGAATAATGAAAAACTGTTTTTT.

The chain is built from TRBV29-1 and TRBJ1-2; maybe TRBD1 (5 bases). This CDR3 spans 12 amino acids. The V gene lost 0 bases and the J gene lost 4 bases, with 6 bases spanning the gap. Looked up from germline, CDR1 is SQVTM and CDR2 is ANQGSEA. Here the CDR3 DNA reads TGCAGCGTTGAAGACACAGGCTATGGCTACACCTTC. Protein sequence: CSVEDTGYGYTF.

This clonotype was counted only a few times. The V call is TRBV3-1, the J call TRBJ2-1; no clear D. Germline V gene data show CDR1 as LGHDT and CDR2 as YNNKEL (reference sequence). The V and J ends lost 7 bases and 5 bases respectively, with 15 bases between them. CDR3 length: 14 residues. CDR3 coding DNA: TGTGCCAGCACCCCCAGCAGGCCAGACAATGAGCAGTTCTTC. Residues: CASTPSRPDNEQFF.

In its sample, this clonotype was seen many times. CDR3 in amino acids: CSASDGTRRVGEQYF. In DNA form, the CDR3 reads TGCAGCGCTTCTGACGGGACCAGAAGGGTGGGAGAGCAGTACTTC. This chain connects TRBV29-1 to TRBJ2-7, with D perhaps matching TRBD1 or TRBD2 (5 bases each). CDR1 is SQVTM and CDR2 is ANQGSEA in the germline V gene. CDR3 length: 15 residues. Trimming took 7 bases from V and 7 from J, leaving 26 bases between them.

J is TRBJ2-3 and V is TRBV6-6; 8 bases are a match to TRBD2. J lost 1 base, V lost 2 bases, and 5 bases had no gene match. Germline CDR1 is MNHNY and CDR2 is SVGAGI (reference sequence). This CDR3 is 16 amino acids long. CDR3 in amino acids: CASSYGVGGGTDTQYF. The DNA for the CDR3 is TGTGCCAGCAGTTACGGTGTCGGGGGGGGCACAGATACGCAGTATTTT.

This clonotype was seen a single time. The chain links TRBV7-9 to TRBJ2-5; D might be TRBD1 (7 bases). The V gene lost 5 bases and the J gene lost 0 bases, with 10 bases spanning the gap. Germline CDR1 is SEHNR and CDR2 is FQNEAQ (reference sequence). CDR3 length equals 14 residues. In DNA form, the CDR3 reads TGTGCCAGCAGCGGAGGGACAGACCAAGAGACCCAGTACTTC. It yields the protein CASSGGTDQETQYF.

In its sample, this clonotype was seen a few times. This rearrangement joins TRBV6-6 to TRBJ1-4, with D unclear. Per the germline V gene, CDR1 is MNHNY and CDR2 is SVGAGI (reference sequence). V was cut by 2 bases and J by 5 bases, with 3 bases left in between. CDR3 length equals 12 residues. CDR3 in amino acids: CASSYGNEKLFF. The CDR3 coding sequence is TGTGCCAGCAGTTACGGCAATGAAAAACTGTTTTTT.

This clonotype was seen a few times. The chain has TRBV20-1 and TRBJ2-1, with D perhaps TRBD2 (6 bases). Trimming shortened V by 1 base and J by 7 bases, and 11 bases separated the two germline ends. CDR3 length: 13 amino acids. The germline gives CDR1 DFQATT, CDR2 SNEGSKA (reference sequence). The DNA for the CDR3 is TGCAGTGCTAGAGTCCCGGGGAGGAATGAGCAGTTCTTC. Translating gives CSARVPGRNEQFF.

Many counts were recorded for this clonotype. The rearrangement joins TRBV29-1 to TRBJ2-7; 7 bases are shared with TRBD1. The CDR3 extends over 14 amino acids. Germline lookup yields CDR1 SQVTM and CDR2 ANQGSEA. V shed 4 bases, J shed 5 bases, and the junction held 11 bases outside the gene matches. The CDR3 here is CSVVGLRGWNEQYF. CDR3 in DNA: TGCAGCGTTGTGGGTCTCAGGGGGTGGAACGAGCAGTACTTC.

In this sample, this clonotype turned up a few times. V usage is TRBV6-5 and J usage is TRBJ2-1, with D hard to call. V lost 7 bases and J 4 bases, leaving 5 bases between the germline ends. Germline CDR1 and CDR2: MNHEY and SVGAGI. The CDR3 is made up of 11 amino acids. The DNA for the CDR3 is TGTGCCAGCACCCTATACAATGAGCAGTTCTTC. This encodes CASTLYNEQFF.

Only a few counts were recorded for this clonotype. This chain connects TRBV19 to TRBJ1-2; 7 nucleotides align to TRBD1. Germline V gene lookup returns CDR1 LNHDA and CDR2 SQIVND (reference sequence). With 5 bases clipped from V and 0 bases from J, the junction kept 6 bases outside the gene matches. This CDR3 has 15 amino acids. The CDR3 region is CASSPRQGPNYGYTF. Written as DNA, the CDR3 is TGTGCCAGTAGTCCGAGACAGGGACCTAACTATGGCTACACCTTC.

Many counts were recorded for this clonotype. This chain uses TRBV18 with TRBJ2-1; D uncertain. Trimming stripped 1 base from V and 8 bases from J, with 9 bases between. CDR1 and CDR2 (germline): KGHSH, LQKENI. The CDR3 runs 13 residues. CDR3 protein: CASSPLGYDEQFF. DNA for the CDR3: TGTGCCAGCTCACCACTAGGTTACGATGAGCAGTTCTTC.

This clonotype has only a few counts. The chain recombines TRBV29-1 with TRBJ2-2; D may match TRBD1 or TRBD2 (5 bases each). The ends were cut back, 0 bases at V and 3 bases at J, with 8 bases in the middle. The CDR3 spans 14 residues. CDR1 and CDR2 from the germline V gene are SQVTM and ANQGSEA. This CDR3 is CSVEDGGYTGELFF. The CDR3 bases are TGCAGCGTTGAAGATGGGGGTTACACCGGGGAGCTGTTTTTT.

The genes are TRBV19 and TRBJ2-1; D is unclear. V shed 2 bases and J shed 7 bases, with 6 bases lying between them. This CDR3 spans 12 amino acids. The germline V gene has CDR1 LNHDA and CDR2 SQIVND (reference sequence). CDR3 DNA sequence: TGTGCCAGTAGTATAAGAGGTAATGAGCAGTTCTTC. This gives the protein CASSIRGNEQFF.

Many counts were recorded for this clonotype. The chain is built from TRBV10-3 and TRBJ1-4; TRBD1 aligns across 12 bases. This CDR3 region has 16 residues. With 4 bases clipped from V and 7 bases from J, the junction kept 7 bases outside the gene matches. Germline V CDR1 and CDR2: ENHRY, SYGVKD. CDR3 in amino acids: CAISAPGTGGFEKLFF. The CDR3 DNA sequence: TGTGCCATCAGTGCCCCCGGGACAGGGGGCTTTGAAAAACTGTTTTTT.

Concerning this clonotype itself: One end of the junction varies from germline; a read error may be responsible. The chain employs TRBV24-1 and TRBJ2-5, with 8 bases that match TRBD1. CDR1 is KGHDR, CDR2 SFDVKD, per germline. CDR3 length: 13 amino acids. The CDR3 reads CATPNLRRDRTFF. The CDR3 DNA follows: TGTGCCACTCCTAATCTCCGTCGGGACAGGACATTCTTC.

The gene calls are TRBV7-2 and TRBJ2-1, with TRBD2 matching over 13 bases. CDR1 and CDR2 (germline): SGHTA, FQGNSA. Germline trimming cut 5 bases from V and 10 bases from J; bases unmatched to any gene: 5. The CDR3 is 14 residues long. The DNA for the CDR3 is TGTGCCAGCAGCGGGACTAGCGGGGTAGGCGAGCAGTTCTTC. Protein sequence: CASSGTSGVGEQFF.

The CDR3 spells CASSSSGAHEQYF. As DNA, the CDR3 is TGTGCCAGCAGCTCTTCAGGGGCCCACGAGCAGTACTTC. This rearrangement joins TRBV7-9 to TRBJ2-7, with D perhaps matching TRBD1 (6 bases). Deletions cut 4 bases from V and 5 bases from J, with 12 bases between. The CDR3 totals 13 residues. Per germline, CDR1 SEHNR and CDR2 FQNEAQ (reference sequence). Looking up the rest from reference TRBV7-9 and TRBJ2-7 gives the full variable domain: DTGVSQNPRHKITKRGQNVTFRCDPISEHNRLYWYRQTLGQGPEFLTYFQNEAQLEKSRLLSDRFSAERPKGSFSTLEIQRTEQGDSAMYLCASSSSGAHEQYFGPGTRLTVT.

This clonotype was seen only a few times. The J gene is TRBJ2-3, the V gene TRBV7-2; D is perhaps TRBD1 (6 bases). V shed 3 bases and J shed 1 base, with 11 bases lying between them. There are 15 residues in the CDR3. The germline gives CDR1 SGHTA, CDR2 FQGNSA. The CDR3 nucleotides are TGTGCCAGCAGCTTTGACAGGACTCGCACAGATACGCAGTATTTT. Its protein is CASSFDRTRTDTQYF.

V usage is TRBV20-1 and J usage is TRBJ2-2, with D unclear. CDR1 and CDR2 (germline): DFQATT, SNEGSKA (reference sequence). The CDR3 contains 13 residues. Trimming stripped 0 bases from V and 4 bases from J, with 6 bases between. CDR3 region: CSARDRTTGELFF. The DNA of the CDR3 is TGCAGTGCTAGAGATCGAACCACCGGGGAGCTGTTTTTT.

This clonotype has a count of ten or more. The chain uses TRBV9 and TRBJ2-2, with 7 bases lining up with TRBD2. The CDR3 runs to 12 residues. V lost 7 bases and J lost 6; bases outside the gene matches: 3. CDR1 and CDR2 from the germline V gene are SGDLS and YYNGEE. CDR3 region: CASGGGSGELFF. The CDR3 DNA reads TGTGCCAGCGGCGGGGGATCCGGGGAGCTGTTTTTT.

This clonotype was observed many times. CDR3 coding DNA: TGTGCCAGCAGCTTGGGGGATCTAGTTGTGTCGGACATTCAGTACTTC. Its translation is CASSLGDLVVSDIQYF. The V and J genes are TRBV13 and TRBJ2-4; the D call may be TRBD1 or TRBD2 (5 bases each). Germline CDR1 PRHDT, CDR2 FYEKMQ (reference sequence). The CDR3 is made up of 16 amino acids. Trimming removed 3 bases from V and 8 bases from J, with 20 bases in between.

This clonotype showed up just a few times. V usage is TRBV5-1 and J usage is TRBJ2-1, with D unresolved. The CDR3 covers 15 residues. In germline, CDR1 is SGHRS, CDR2 YFSETQ. The ends were cut back, 0 bases at V and 5 bases at J, with 12 bases in the middle. The CDR3, as DNA: TGCGCCAGCAGCTTGGCCGTTGCTGCGAACAATGAGCAGTTCTTC. It encodes CASSLAVAANNEQFF.

This clonotype was seen more than once but under ten times. The chain uses TRBV20-1 and TRBJ1-1, with 8 bases identical to TRBD1. This CDR3 region has 15 residues. Germline V gene sequence: CDR1 DFQATT, CDR2 SNEGSKA (reference sequence). V trimming: 1 base; J trimming: 4 bases; junction bases outside the gene matches: 8. The CDR3, as DNA: TGCAGTGCTAGAGGGGCAGGGGGCGAAGGCACTGAAGCTTTCTTT. It specifies CSARGAGGEGTEAFF.

This clonotype was seen more than once but under ten times. The chain links TRBV18 to TRBJ2-3; TRBD1 aligns across 7 bases. CDR3 length: 15 residues. Germline V gene sequence: CDR1 KGHSH, CDR2 LQKENI. Trimming removed 3 bases from V and 6 bases from J; junction bases left unmatched: 9. CDR3 loop: CASSPLQGSPDTQYF. CDR3 nucleotide sequence: TGTGCCAGCTCACCCTTACAGGGGTCTCCGGATACGCAGTATTTT.